This TCR beta chain was recorded in a study of blood T cells in healthy people across ages. Across the whole study: Per two T cells, about one barcoded beta molecule was captured through template switching.

This clonotype was counted only a few times. What it binds is not known. Overall study findings and caveats: Diversity estimates from one million T cells were considered underestimates.

Primed by a sample-barcoded 5' primer and a J-beta primer mix, a second PCR proceeded for roughly 7 to 11 cycles. TCRdb used MiXCR to reprocess the 5' RACE reads, holding one entry per CDR3 protein. This table holds more than 900,000 distinct CDR3 sequences, under 35% found once. The CDR3 runs to 15 residues. Trimming took 5 bases from V and 6 from J; bases not matched to a gene: 4. From germline, CDR1 is SGHVS and CDR2 FQNEAQ. These records were also assigned to another study, of T cells of mothers and their children. This second report adds: Random nucleotides (2-4) and sample barcodes were added by the M1S primer used in the second PCR.

The V gene is TRBV7-8, the J gene TRBJ1-6, with 10 bases aligning to TRBD1. The sample was blood. This receptor was taken from a woman aged 40 to 50 in good health. The CDR3 here is CASSIRDRGNSPLHF. The CDR3 DNA sequence: TGTGCCAGCAGCATCCGGGACAGGGGTAATTCACCCCTCCACTTT. The full variable domain, its missing parts supplied by reference TRBV7-8 and TRBJ1-6, is GAGVSQSPRYKVAKRGQDVALRCDPISGHVSLFWYQQALGQGPEFLTYFQNEAQLDKSGLPSDRFFAERPEGSVSTLKIQRTQQEDSAVYLCASSIRDRGNSPLHFGNGTRLTVT.